This T cell receptor (beta chain) was sequenced for a study of T cell responses to AZD1222 COVID-19 vaccine. In the case of this clone: Its antigen remains unknown.

The CDR3 is 15 amino acids. Germline V gene lookup returns CDR1 SGHDT and CDR2 YYEEEE. V dropped 0 bases and J dropped 4 bases, with 14 bases sitting between them. Findings and limits, study-wide: Donors were chiefly white British, with a greater number of females, and clonal diversity was perhaps underestimated.

The table came from immunoSEQ multiplex PCR; TCRdb's copy has only in-frame clones and leaves some out. This sample has over 45,000 clones; around 86% occur once, and the top ten carry around 15%. The chain employs TRBV5-6 and TRBJ2-7, with D unresolved. This material consisted of peripheral blood, taken on day 0 of AZD1222 vaccination. The receptor's source is an adult in good health. The CDR3 loop is CASSLETATGYEQYF. DNA for the CDR3: TGTGCCAGCAGCTTGGAAACAGCCACGGGTTACGAGCAGTACTTC.